This TCR beta chain is from a study of blood T cell repertoires in COVID-19. The CDR3 is 14 amino acids. Germline V gene data show CDR1 as MNHEY and CDR2 as SVGEGT. Trimming pared 5 bases from V and 2 bases from J, leaving 9 bases between. Generated by immunoSEQ multiplex PCR, the TCRdb table keeps only in-frame clones and is missing some. The table includes 250,000 to 300,000 clones, 83% detected once. The chain couples TRBV6-2 or TRBV6-3 to TRBJ2-2; perhaps TRBD1 as D (5 bases). The receptor was isolated from an elderly man with acute or convalescent COVID-19. Sequencing was performed on peripheral blood. The CDR3 loop reads CASSRTGNTGELFF. The DNA for the CDR3 is TGTGCCAGCAGTCGCACAGGAAACACCGGGGAGCTGTTTTTT.